The clone carrying this T cell receptor (beta chain) was observed a handful of times. This sample was taken from a study of identical twins' blood T cells. Study background: Around 53 million reads covered about 6 alpha-chain and about 6 beta-chain libraries.

In the authors' workflow: Each library had 2.2 to 3.6 million CDR3 reads and about 85,000 to nearly 500,000 clonotypes. Via MiXCR, TCRdb re-called the 5' RACE reads, giving one row per CDR3 protein. The V and J calls were not made by the authors but by TCRdb's processing. The sample records about 370,000 distinct CDR3 sequences, 28% being singletons. All three twin pairs grew up together with likely shared infections and vaccines. Trimming took 2 bases from V and 5 from J; bases not matched to a gene: 4. Germline loops: CDR1 SGHRS, CDR2 YFSETQ. This CDR3 is 15 amino acids long. The rearrangement uses TRBV5-1 and TRBJ2-3; the match to TRBD2 covers 11 bases. The TCR originated in a woman between 18 and 55 years old in good health. Sequenced sample: PBMCs. The chain's CDR3 is CASSFLAGGQDTQYF. The CDR3 DNA reads as TGCGCCAGCAGCTTCTTAGCGGGGGGGCAAGATACGCAGTATTTT.